This TCR beta chain was retrieved from a study of blood T cell repertoires in COVID-19 (dated by TCRdb to the early 2020s). Regarding the complete study: Samples covering the acute and convalescent phases of COVID-19 were provided by collaborators in the United States, Italy and Spain. The prospective study material was composed of cDNA or gDNA derived from T cells, B-cell-depleted T cells, or PBMCs. Subjects who had been exposed to COVID-19, were actively infected with it, or had recovered from it provided the deeply sampled blood TCRbeta repertoires that made up the dataset. A freely available public database, intended as a resource for researchers studying the immune response to SARS-CoV-2, is where the repertoires were released. Samples came from the ongoing ImmuneRACE study (first 160 participants) plus 1,254 subjects from 6 global collaborators. Nearly every sample came with metadata listing a de-identified subject ID, COVID-19 status, age in years and sex. Where available, HLA class I and class II types were taken from metadata supplied by the sample provider and were not determined by assay-based typing. General findings and caveats noted by the study authors: The amount of clinical and demographic metadata varied by source and participant and was provided uncurated.

On this clone itself: Its binding antigen is unknown. Qualities for individual bases were not recorded, and no much larger clone is one base off.

TCRbeta CDR3 regions were amplified from genomic DNA using the immunoSEQ Assay, a bias-controlled multiplex PCR. Under the source paper's analysis protocol: Within the assay, amplification of reference gene primers was used to estimate how many nucleated cells each sample contained. Sequence reads were collapsed and filtered to measure the absolute abundance of every unique TCRbeta CDR3 rearrangement. Productive Simpson clonality was computed per sample as the square root of Simpson's diversity index over productive rearrangements. This immuneACCESS table, as held by TCRdb, lists in-frame sequences with V and J called but not all clones. Of the missing ones, under half trace to an unresolved V gene in checked studies; the others have no known cause. That table furnishes V, J and clone size, whereas the DNA furnished D and trimming. The sample records about 240,000 clones, around nine tenths of which are singletons. The ten largest clones add up to roughly 0.8% of the sample.

The CDR1 and CDR2 encoded by the germline V gene (reference sequence) are SGHNT and YYREEE. The CDR3 covers 14 residues, taking in both the cysteine and the phenylalanine. Solely the CDR3 DNA is kept, with 42 bases framed from the first base. Unmatched junction bases come to 3, with V trimmed by 0 bases and J by 5 bases. One collaborating source in Seattle enrolled patients while the patients were actively infected and followed the patients over time throughout the course of disease. Whole blood was collected in K2EDTA tubes by collaborating institutions according to the institutions' own protocols. For TCRbeta analysis, collaborator samples were shipped as frozen whole blood, as isolated PBMCs, or as DNA extracted from either sample type.

The sample consisted of peripheral blood. This sequence uses TRBV5-4 and TRBJ2-5, with 8 bases aligning to TRBD1. This sequence was found in a man aged 25 to 40 with COVID-19, enrolled during active disease. CDR3 reads: CASSLAGGTETQYF. DNA sequence: TGTGCCAGCAGCTTGGCAGGGGGCACCGAGACCCAGTACTTC.